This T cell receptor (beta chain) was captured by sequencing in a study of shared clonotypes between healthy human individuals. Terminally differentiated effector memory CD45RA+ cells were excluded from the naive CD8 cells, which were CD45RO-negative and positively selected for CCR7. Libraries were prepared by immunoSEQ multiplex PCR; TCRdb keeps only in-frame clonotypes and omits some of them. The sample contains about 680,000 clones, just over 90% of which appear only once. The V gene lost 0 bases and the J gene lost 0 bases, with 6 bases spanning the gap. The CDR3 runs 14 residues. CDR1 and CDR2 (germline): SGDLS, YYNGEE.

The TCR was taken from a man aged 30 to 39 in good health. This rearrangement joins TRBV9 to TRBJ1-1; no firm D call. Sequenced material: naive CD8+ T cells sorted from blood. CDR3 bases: TGTGCCAGCAGCGTAGGCTTCCTGAACACTGAAGCTTTCTTT. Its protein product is CASSVGFLNTEAFF.